This passage covers 11 T cell receptor beta chains from one sample sequenced in a study of PD-1 blockade in mismatch repair-deficient tumors. TCRdb's copy holds only in-frame clones and misses some; the assay was immunoSEQ multiplex PCR. The profile shows tens of thousands of clones, 65% to 85% of them singletons. The sequencing used peripheral blood, collected 12 weeks after starting pembrolizumab. Every receptor here comes from an adult with mismatch repair-deficient cancer.

This chain uses TRBV5-6 with TRBJ2-7; D assignment may be TRBD1 or TRBD2 (5 bases each). The V gene's germline CDR1 is SGHDT and CDR2 YYEEEE. This CDR3 has 14 amino acids. Trimming stripped 4 bases from V and 3 bases from J, with 14 bases between. For the CDR3, the DNA is TGTGCCAGCAGCCCAGGACTCCAGGGCTACGAGCAGTACTTC. Protein: CASSPGLQGYEQYF.

This clone was counted between two and nine times. The chain recombines TRBV5-1 with TRBJ2-7; D remains unclear. V lost 4 bases to trimming and J lost 0 bases, with 5 bases between them. Germline lookup yields CDR1 SGHRS and CDR2 YFSETQ. The CDR3 covers 12 residues. The CDR3 DNA reads as TGCGCCAGCAGCGCCAGCTCCTACGAGCAGTACTTC. This sequence encodes CASSASSYEQYF. The variable domain in full, with the rest retrieved from reference TRBV5-1 and TRBJ2-7, is KAGVTQTPRYLIKTRGQQVTLSCSPISGHRSVSWYQQTPGQGLQFLFEYFSETQRNKGNFPGRFSGRQFSNSRSEMNVSTLELGDSALYLCASSASSYEQYFGPGTRLTVT.

There are a few counts of this clone. The gene calls are TRBV25-1 and TRBJ2-7, with 7 bases that match TRBD1. J lost 7 bases, V lost 1 base, and 7 bases had no gene match. The CDR3 totals 14 residues. CDR1 and CDR2 from the germline V gene are MGHDK and SYGVNS. CDR3 residues: CASSESGQSLEQYF. Here the CDR3 DNA reads TGTGCCAGCAGTGAATCGGGACAGTCTTTGGAGCAGTACTTC.

The chain uses TRBV5-4 and TRBJ2-5; D may be TRBD2 (7 bases). The CDR3 contains 15 residues. Germline V gives CDR1 SGHNT, CDR2 YYREEE (reference sequence). V was trimmed by 6 bases and J by 5 bases, leaving 20 bases between them. This CDR3 reads CASNPEPGGWETQYF. The CDR3 coding sequence is TGTGCCAGCAACCCGGAACCGGGGGGCTGGGAGACCCAGTACTTC. The complete variable domain, with remaining parts taken from reference TRBV5-4 and TRBJ2-5, reads ETGVTQSPTHLIKTRGQQVTLRCSSQSGHNTVSWYQQALGQGPQFIFQYYREEENGRGNFPPRFSGLQFPNYSSELNVNALELDDSALYLCASNPEPGGWETQYFGPGTRLLVL.

This clone appeared a single time. The chain is built from TRBV27 and TRBJ1-1; TRBD1 agrees at 7 bases. J lost 2 bases, V lost 3 bases, and 3 bases had no gene match. The CDR3 contains 14 residues. The germline V gene has CDR1 MNHEY and CDR2 SMNVEV (reference sequence). The CDR3 nucleotides read TGTGCCAGCAGTTTCAGGGGGGTAAACACTGAAGCTTTCTTT. The encoded protein is CASSFRGVNTEAFF.

The sample holds one count of this clone. CDR3 in amino acids: CASSLDASGLSNEQFF. CDR3 nucleotides: TGTGCCAGCAGCTTGGATGCTAGCGGTTTGAGCAATGAGCAGTTCTTC. V usage is TRBV5-4 and J usage is TRBJ2-1; 7 nucleotides match TRBD2. Germline V gene lookup returns CDR1 SGHNT and CDR2 YYREEE (reference sequence). CDR3 length: 16 amino acids. V was pared by 0 bases and J by 6 bases, with 9 bases of the junction left unmatched.

J is TRBJ2-2 and V is TRBV30, with 7 bases fitting TRBD2. V gave up 3 bases and J gave up 7 bases; unmatched junction bases: 17. The CDR3 loop spans 17 amino acids. The germline CDR1 and CDR2 sequences are GTSNPN and SVGIG (reference sequence). The CDR3 sequence is CAWRPLGLAEAGGELFF. The CDR3 DNA follows: TGTGCCTGGAGACCCCTGGGGCTAGCGGAGGCGGGCGGGGAGCTGTTTTTT.

CDR3 coding DNA: TGTGCCAGCAGCGTCGGCAGGGAAAAACCCACCGGGGAGCTGTTTTTT. Its translation is CASSVGREKPTGELFF. The gene calls are TRBV9 and TRBJ2-2; perhaps TRBD1 as D (5 bases). V lost 2 bases to trimming and J lost 4 bases, with 15 bases between them. Germline V lookup: CDR1 SGDLS, CDR2 YYNGEE. The CDR3 is 16 residues long.

This rearrangement joins TRBV18 to TRBJ2-3; D remains ambiguous. Germline CDR1 is KGHSH and CDR2 is LQKENI. This CDR3 is built from 11 residues. V lost 2 bases to trimming and J lost 3 bases, with 0 bases between them. The CDR3 DNA follows: TGTGCCAGCTCACCAACAGATACGCAGTATTTT. Protein sequence: CASSPTDTQYF.

This clone was seen a handful of times. V is TRBV5-1 and J is TRBJ2-7, with D hard to call. Per the germline V gene, CDR1 is SGHRS and CDR2 is YFSETQ. The CDR3 sequence is 14 residues long. V lost 4 bases to trimming and J lost 6 bases, with 17 bases between them. The CDR3: CASSHQSERSEQYF. CDR3 coding DNA: TGCGCCAGCAGCCACCAGTCCGAAAGGTCCGAGCAGTACTTC.

About this clone itself: At one of its ends the junction is not consistent with the germline gene, which may arise from a read error. The rearrangement joins TRBV7-7 to TRBJ2-3; D not certain. CDR3 length: 14 amino acids. The germline CDR1 and CDR2 sequences are SSHAT and FNYEAQ (reference sequence). In DNA form, the CDR3 reads TGTGCTAGCAGCCTAGTGGGGTCCGCAGATACGCAGTATTTT. Protein: CASSLVGSADTQYF.